These 30 T cell receptor beta chains originate from one sample sequenced in a study of control samples from healthy donors and cancer patients. Assay: immunoSEQ multiplex PCR; the TCRdb copy retains only in-frame clones and omits some. The data hold some 140,000 clones, with over 85% observed a single time. Sample: blood. These receptors were taken from a man aged 25 to 40 in good health.

The genes are TRBV30 and TRBJ2-3, with TRBD1 as a possible D gene (6 bases). The CDR3 extends over 13 amino acids. Germline V gene sequence: CDR1 GTSNPN, CDR2 SVGIG (reference sequence). The V gene lost 1 base and the J gene lost 4 bases, with 9 bases spanning the gap. Here the CDR3 reads CAWSDRAPDTQYF. CDR3 nucleotides: TGTGCCTGGAGTGACAGGGCGCCAGATACGCAGTATTTT.

The chain joins TRBV27 to TRBJ1-1, with a possible D match to TRBD1 (6 bases). This CDR3 is 15 amino acids long. The V gene lost 8 bases and the J gene lost 1 base, with 17 bases spanning the gap. CDR1 and CDR2 from the germline V gene are MNHEY and SMNVEV (reference sequence). In nucleotides, the CDR3 is TGTGCCAGCCGTTCTGCAGGGGCCCGGAACACTGAAGCTTTCTTT. Its translation: CASRSAGARNTEAFF.

This clone appeared a few times. The chain couples TRBV15 to TRBJ2-4; 9 nucleotides line up with TRBD1. With V trimmed by 3 bases and J by 8 bases, 8 bases remained unmatched. Germline V gene sequence: CDR1 LNHNV, CDR2 YYDKDF (reference sequence). The CDR3 spans 15 residues. The CDR3 sequence: CATSRDRGGIDIQYF. DNA for the CDR3: TGTGCCACCAGCAGGGACAGGGGAGGGATCGACATTCAGTACTTC.

J is TRBJ1-1 and V is TRBV28; 7 bases agree with TRBD1. Germline-derived CDR1 and CDR2 are MDHEN and SYDVKM. V lost 3 bases to trimming and J lost 10 bases; unmatched junction nucleotides: 17. The CDR3 is 16 residues long. The CDR3 DNA reads TGTGCCAGCAGTTTTGGGGCACCTCCAGGGGGGCTCGGAGCTTTCTTT. Translation: CASSFGAPPGGLGAFF.

The chain is built from TRBV5-4 and TRBJ2-1, with D perhaps being TRBD1 or TRBD2 (5 bases each). V lost 4 bases and J lost 9, with 17 bases in between. Germline V gene lookup returns CDR1 SGHNT and CDR2 YYREEE (reference sequence). CDR3 size: 14 residues. The CDR3 is CASSTPEGSAEQFF. As DNA, the CDR3 is TGTGCCAGCAGCACGCCCGAGGGGTCCGCTGAGCAGTTCTTC.

This clone came up once. The chain has TRBV5-4 and TRBJ2-2; 10 nucleotides match TRBD2. The CDR3 contains 16 residues. Looked up from germline, CDR1 is SGHNT and CDR2 is YYREEE (reference sequence). Germline trimming cut 4 bases from V and 0 bases from J; bases unmatched to any gene: 3. The CDR3 sequence: CASSGGLATNTGELFF. The CDR3 DNA sequence: TGTGCCAGCAGCGGGGGACTAGCGACGAACACCGGGGAGCTGTTTTTT.

This clone was found once. The chain employs TRBV2 and TRBJ1-2; D is undetermined. CDR1 SNHLY and CDR2 FYNNEI come from the germline V gene. The CDR3 loop spans 14 amino acids. V was shortened by 2 bases and J by 2 bases, with 9 bases between the two germline ends. The CDR3 DNA follows: TGTGCCAGCAGTGAAACTGGGCAGAACTATGGCTACACCTTC. Translation gives CASSETGQNYGYTF.

Written as DNA, the CDR3 is TGTGCCAGCAGTTATCCACCGAAATCGGCCCACACGGGAAACACCATATATTTT. The encoded protein is CASSYPPKSAHTGNTIYF. The chain couples TRBV28 to TRBJ1-3; D is uncertain. Between the trimmed V and J ends, which lost 4 bases and 4 bases, there was a span of 23 bases. The CDR3 spans 18 residues. Germline V gives CDR1 MDHEN, CDR2 SYDVKM. Using reference TRBV28 and TRBJ1-3 for the parts outside the CDR3, the full variable domain is DVKVTQSSRYLVKRTGEKVFLECVQDMDHENMFWYRQDPGLGLRLIYFSYDVKMKEKGDIPEGYSVSREKKERFSLILESASTNQTSMYLCASSYPPKSAHTGNTIYFGEGSWLTVV.

J is TRBJ1-4 and V is TRBV19; 7 bases map to TRBD1. Germline V gene sequence: CDR1 LNHDA, CDR2 SQIVND (reference sequence). The trim removed 1 base at V and 8 bases at J, leaving 4 bases unmatched. CDR3 size: 14 residues. The CDR3 sequence: CASSIVWDSEKLFF. The CDR3 DNA is TGTGCCAGTAGTATAGTTTGGGACAGCGAAAAACTGTTTTTT.

This clone was counted a single time. The chain combines TRBV18 with TRBJ2-7; D assignment may be TRBD1 or TRBD2 (6 bases each). V lost 8 bases and J 4 bases, leaving 15 bases between the germline ends. Germline values: CDR1 KGHSH, CDR2 LQKENI. CDR3 length: 13 amino acids. For the CDR3, the DNA is TGTGCCAGCGGGCCGGGGGACAAATACGAGCAGTACTTC. Translation gives CASGPGDKYEQYF.

The V gene is TRBV6-5, the J gene TRBJ2-7; D uncertain. V lost 2 bases, J lost 7 bases, and 18 bases lay in between. This CDR3 contains 15 residues. Germline CDR1 is MNHEY and CDR2 is SVGAGI. The CDR3 reads CASSYRSLRTEEQYF. For the CDR3, the DNA is TGTGCCAGCAGTTACAGATCTCTGCGGACGGAAGAGCAGTACTTC.

The chain couples TRBV30 to TRBJ1-2; D gene ambiguous. Per germline, CDR1 GTSNPN and CDR2 SVGIG (reference sequence). V was shortened by 2 bases and J by 2 bases, with 9 bases between the two germline ends. CDR3 length equals 13 residues. The CDR3 here is CAWSTVLNYGYTF. The CDR3 coding sequence is TGTGCCTGGAGTACCGTCCTGAACTATGGCTACACCTTC.

DNA for the CDR3: TGCGCCAGCAGCTCGGGACAGTACTACAATGAGCAGTTCTTC. Translation gives CASSSGQYYNEQFF. The J gene is TRBJ2-1, the V gene TRBV5-1; 7 positions agree with TRBD1. The CDR3 is made up of 14 amino acids. Germline CDR1 reads SGHRS; CDR2 reads YFSETQ. Trimming at V came to 3 bases and at J to 3 bases, leaving 3 bases not matched to a gene.

The chain employs TRBV13 and TRBJ2-7, with TRBD2 identical over 14 bases. The CDR3 loop spans 18 amino acids. CDR1 PRHDT and CDR2 FYEKMQ come from the germline V gene (reference sequence). J gave up 2 bases and V 1 base, and 7 bases lay outside the gene matches. CDR3 protein: CASSLATSGRARAYEQYF. Here the CDR3 DNA reads TGTGCCAGCAGCTTAGCGACTAGCGGGAGGGCCCGCGCCTACGAGCAGTACTTC.

This chain joins TRBV9 and TRBJ2-1; TRBD2 matches at 9 bases. With 2 bases clipped from V and 16 bases from J, the junction kept 7 bases outside the gene matches. The CDR3 loop spans 12 amino acids. Looked up from germline, CDR1 is SGDLS and CDR2 is YYNGEE. In DNA form, the CDR3 reads TGTGCCAGCAGCGTCACCGGGACTAGCATATTCTTC. Translation: CASSVTGTSIFF.

The chain employs TRBV9 and TRBJ1-2; 8 bases map to TRBD1. The germline CDR1 and CDR2 sequences are SGDLS and YYNGEE. The CDR3 totals 14 residues. Trimming took 3 bases from V and 4 from J; bases not matched to a gene: 5. CDR3 sequence: CASSAGQGSYGYTF. The CDR3 DNA reads as TGTGCCAGCAGCGCCGGACAGGGATCCTATGGCTACACCTTC.

V gene TRBV9 combines with J gene TRBJ1-2, with D unresolved. The V end was cut by 0 bases, the J end by 0 bases, with 3 bases between. Germline-derived CDR1 and CDR2 are SGDLS and YYNGEE. The CDR3 has 13 amino acids. The CDR3 DNA sequence: TGTGCCAGCAGCGTAGATGCTAACTATGGCTACACCTTC. It specifies CASSVDANYGYTF.

The chain recombines TRBV19 with TRBJ2-1; TRBD2 is a possible D gene (5 bases). The CDR3 has 15 amino acids. Germline loops: CDR1 LNHDA, CDR2 SQIVND (reference sequence). The V gene lost 3 bases and the J gene lost 0 bases, with 9 bases spanning the gap. The CDR3 DNA reads as TGTGCCAGTAGTATTATGGCGGGCTCCTACAATGAGCAGTTCTTC. Its protein is CASSIMAGSYNEQFF.

Comments on this clone: The junction shows a germline mismatch at one end, possibly a read error. V usage is TRBV18 and J usage is TRBJ1-3; no clear D. The CDR3 length is 15 residues. Per germline, CDR1 KGHSH and CDR2 LQKENI. This CDR3 is CASLPQRSSGNTIYF. CDR3 in DNA: TGTGCCAGCTTACCACAGAGAAGCTCTGGAAACACCATATATTTT.

The chain combines TRBV7-9 with TRBJ2-1, with 9 nucleotides matching TRBD1. Germline V CDR1 and CDR2: SEHNR, FQNEAQ (reference sequence). Trimming cost V 1 base and J 7 bases; bases outside gene matches: 8. The CDR3 totals 16 residues. CDR3 residues: CASSLVGDRVGNEQFF. In nucleotides, the CDR3 is TGTGCCAGCAGCTTAGTTGGGGACAGGGTGGGAAATGAGCAGTTCTTC.

This chain connects TRBV6-5 to TRBJ2-1; D is tentatively TRBD1 or TRBD2 (5 bases each). This CDR3 region has 15 residues. V was cut by 6 bases and J by 2 bases, with 14 bases left in between. Germline CDR1 MNHEY, CDR2 SVGAGI. The CDR3 sequence is CASRSGTRTYNEQFF. For the CDR3, the DNA is TGTGCCAGCAGGTCCGGGACCCGAACCTACAATGAGCAGTTCTTC.

The chain uses TRBV4-3 and TRBJ2-5; 11 positions agree with TRBD2. This CDR3 spans 16 amino acids. The germline gives CDR1 LGHNA, CDR2 YSLEER. With V trimmed by 3 bases and J by 2 bases, 5 bases remained unmatched. The CDR3, as DNA: TGCGCCAGCAGCCAGTTACTAGCGGGAGTTCAAGAGACCCAGTACTTC. Protein: CASSQLLAGVQETQYF.

The rearrangement links TRBV6-6 to TRBJ1-6; D might be TRBD1 (6 bases). The V and J ends lost 6 bases and 0 bases respectively, with 12 bases between them. Germline CDR1 MNHNY, CDR2 SVGAGI (reference sequence). CDR3 length: 16 residues. CDR3 nucleotides: TGTGCCAGCAGCCCCGGACAGCGCTCCTATAATTCACCCCTCCACTTT. Encoded protein: CASSPGQRSYNSPLHF.

V and J are TRBV19 and TRBJ1-1, with 10 bases aligning to TRBD1. There are 13 residues in the CDR3. Germline V gene sequence: CDR1 LNHDA, CDR2 SQIVND (reference sequence). Trimming at V came to 7 bases and at J to 4 bases, leaving 3 bases not matched to a gene. The CDR3 DNA sequence: TGTGCCAGTAAGACAGGGGGCCTCACTGAAGCTTTCTTT. Its protein product is CASKTGGLTEAFF.

This clone occurred once. The V and J genes are TRBV18 and TRBJ2-2; D uncertain. CDR1 is KGHSH and CDR2 is LQKENI in the germline V gene. This CDR3 has 13 residues. Trimming took 8 bases from V and 6 from J, leaving 13 bases between them. Here the CDR3 reads CASRESNAGELFF. The DNA for the CDR3 is TGTGCCAGCAGAGAGTCTAACGCCGGGGAGCTGTTTTTT.

The chain employs TRBV2 and TRBJ1-2, with a tentative D call TRBD1 (5 bases). The CDR3 sequence is 13 residues long. Per germline, CDR1 SNHLY and CDR2 FYNNEI. Trimming removed 7 bases from V and 3 bases from J, with 12 bases in between. CDR3 amino acids: CASIRGEHYGYTF. The CDR3 DNA sequence: TGTGCCAGCATTCGGGGGGAGCACTATGGCTACACCTTC.

The genes are TRBV29-1 and TRBJ2-1; 13 nucleotides align to TRBD2. The germline V gene encodes CDR1 SQVTM and CDR2 ANQGSEA. V gave up 3 bases and J gave up 0 bases; unmatched junction bases: 11. The CDR3 spans 19 residues. In DNA form, the CDR3 reads TGCAGCGTTGATCCAAAGCCGGGACTAGCGGGAAGCTCCTACAATGAGCAGTTCTTC. Its protein product is CSVDPKPGLAGSSYNEQFF.

The V call is TRBV28, the J call TRBJ2-4; a weak D match, TRBD1 (7 bases). CDR3 length equals 19 residues. The germline V gene has CDR1 MDHEN and CDR2 SYDVKM. The germline V and J ends were trimmed by 3 bases and 0 bases, with 21 bases remaining between them. The CDR3 reads CASSFWAGGNELAKNIQYF. DNA for the CDR3: TGTGCCAGCAGTTTTTGGGCAGGGGGGAATGAACTAGCCAAAAACATTCAGTACTTC.

This clone was counted only a few times. The CDR3 nucleotides are TGCGCCAGCAGCCAAGAGCCAGGGGGCTACAATGAGCAGTTCTTC. It encodes CASSQEPGGYNEQFF. The V gene is TRBV4-3, the J gene TRBJ2-1, with 7 bases fitting TRBD1. V lost 0 bases and J lost 3; bases outside the gene matches: 2. This CDR3 is built from 15 residues. Germline CDR1 LGHNA, CDR2 YSLEER.

The V and J genes are TRBV21-1 and TRBJ2-7. TRBV21-1 represents a pseudogene. The CDR3 length is 18 residues. The CDR3 DNA is TGTGCCAGCAGCAAAGGCGCTAGCTGGTCGGGGCAATTAGTCGAGCAGTACTTC. Translated, it gives CASSKGASWSGQLVEQYF.